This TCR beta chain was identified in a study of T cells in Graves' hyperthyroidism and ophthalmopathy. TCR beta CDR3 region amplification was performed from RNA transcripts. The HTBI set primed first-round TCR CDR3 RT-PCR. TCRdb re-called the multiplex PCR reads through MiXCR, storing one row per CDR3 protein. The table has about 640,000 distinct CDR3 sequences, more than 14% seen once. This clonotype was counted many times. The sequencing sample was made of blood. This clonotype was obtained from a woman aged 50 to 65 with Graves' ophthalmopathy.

The CDR3 region is CSARGLATDAGELFF. The CDR3 region has the DNA TGCAGTGCTAGGGGACTAGCGACGGACGCCGGGGAGCTGTTTTTT. The chain uses TRBV20-1 and TRBJ2-2; 10 bases are a match to TRBD2. V lost 3 bases and J lost 6; bases outside the gene matches: 7. The germline gives CDR1 DFQATT, CDR2 SNEGSKA (reference sequence). The CDR3 covers 15 residues.